This T cell receptor beta chain was identified during a study of cytomegalovirus exposure and HLA in healthy donors. Background on the study: The same platform was used for the 110 or so validation repertoires as for the 650 to 700 first-cohort repertoires, as reported in a later analysis.

Overall study findings and caveats: Some TCR beta chains (roughly 150 of them) were listed as cytomegalovirus-associated. In vitro work confirmed that a few CMV-associated chains recognize CMV antigens.

Turning to this clone: Its antigen is unidentified.

The method was immunoSEQ multiplex PCR; TCRdb's version includes in-frame clones alone and lacks a portion of them. The repertoire holds more than 300,000 clones, with 86% as singletons. CDR1 is SGHAT and CDR2 is FQNNGV in the germline V gene. This CDR3 comprises 15 residues. J gave up 4 bases and V 5 bases, and 11 bases lay outside the gene matches. Material for sequencing was PBMCs. The rearrangement joins TRBV11-2 to TRBJ2-7; TRBD1 matches 7 bases. The sequence was collected from a woman under 30 in good health and CMV-seronegative. The CDR3 reads CASSKTSDRVYEQYF. DNA for the CDR3: TGTGCCAGCAGCAAAACGAGTGACAGGGTTTACGAGCAGTACTTC.